One sample yielded the 13 T cell receptor beta chains listed below, sequenced in a study of a mutant IDH1 vaccine in newly diagnosed glioma. These receptors are not linked to any known antigen. Stated time point: week 35, safety follow-up. Every single dose of the vaccine, 300 ug of mutant IDH1 20-mer peptide, came with topical imiquimod. Sequencing was performed with immunoSEQ multiplex PCR; in TCRdb, only in-frame clones are kept and a portion is missing. The table includes around 70,000 clones, 85% to 90% detected once. Sequenced here: PBMCs, sampled from a glioma patient whose treatment included an IDH1 peptide vaccine. Receptor source: a man aged 25 to 45 with glioma.

This chain joins TRBV14 and TRBJ2-7, with 9 bases lining up with TRBD2. Trimming at V came to 1 base and at J to 2 bases, leaving 9 bases not matched to a gene. The germline gives CDR1 SGHDN, CDR2 FVKESK. This CDR3 contains 17 residues. CDR3 protein: CASSQGRLADNTYEQYF. The CDR3 coding sequence is TGTGCCAGCAGCCAAGGTCGACTAGCGGACAACACCTACGAGCAGTACTTC.

The chain links TRBV9 to TRBJ2-1; D might be TRBD2 (6 bases). Germline lookup yields CDR1 SGDLS and CDR2 YYNGEE. The length of the CDR3 is 14 residues. V shed 3 bases and J shed 5 bases, with 12 bases lying between them. The CDR3 coding sequence is TGTGCCAGCAGCGGCCGGGAGTCCAACAATGAGCAGTTCTTC. Translating it yields CASSGRESNNEQFF.

The J gene is TRBJ2-7, the V gene TRBV6-5; possibly TRBD2 for D (6 bases). Germline assignment: CDR1 MNHEY and CDR2 SVGAGI. V was clipped by 2 bases and J by 4 bases, with 15 bases between them. The CDR3 runs 15 residues. The CDR3 sequence is CASSYSLSGEYEQYF. CDR3 coding DNA: TGTGCCAGCAGTTACAGTCTTAGCGGAGAGTACGAGCAGTACTTC.

J is TRBJ1-2 and V is TRBV7-2; 7 bases match TRBD1. Per the germline V gene, CDR1 is SGHTA and CDR2 is FQGNSA. This CDR3 is 13 amino acids long. V lost 4 bases and J lost 4; bases outside the gene matches: 3. This chain's CDR3 is CASSWGQTYGYTF. CDR3 coding DNA: TGTGCCAGCAGCTGGGGACAGACCTATGGCTACACCTTC.

This chain joins TRBV7-6 and TRBJ2-2, with TRBD1 identical over 7 bases. Germline assignment: CDR1 SGHVS and CDR2 FNYEAQ. After removal of 1 base from V and 1 base from J, the junction contained 0 bases not matched to a gene. The CDR3 is 15 residues long. DNA of the CDR3: TGTGCCAGCAGCTTAGGGACAGGGAACACCGGGGAGCTGTTTTTT. This encodes CASSLGTGNTGELFF.

V usage is TRBV6-6 and J usage is TRBJ1-4; no reliable D call. CDR1 and CDR2 from the germline V gene are MNHNY and SVGAGI (reference sequence). Trimming took 0 bases from V and 8 from J, leaving 13 bases between them. This CDR3 is 15 amino acids long. CDR3 amino acids: CASSYSWVAEEKLFF. The DNA for the CDR3 is TGTGCCAGCAGTTACTCGTGGGTAGCTGAAGAAAAACTGTTTTTT.

In this sample, this clone turned up once. This chain uses TRBV9 with TRBJ1-4; D might be TRBD1 (5 bases). CDR3 length: 13 residues. Germline assignment: CDR1 SGDLS and CDR2 YYNGEE. V was clipped by 3 bases and J by 4 bases, with 7 bases between them. DNA of the CDR3: TGTGCCAGCAGCGGAGGGGTTAATGAAAAACTGTTTTTT. Protein sequence: CASSGGVNEKLFF.

The V gene is TRBV19, the J gene TRBJ1-1; 7 positions agree with TRBD1. The CDR3 totals 16 residues. From germline, CDR1 is LNHDA and CDR2 SQIVND (reference sequence). V lost 3 bases, J lost 4 bases, and 11 bases stayed unmatched. The CDR3 DNA is TGTGCCAGTAGTATGTCGGATAGACAGGGAGGCACTGAAGCTTTCTTT. It is translated as CASSMSDRQGGTEAFF.

The chain has TRBV5-4 and TRBJ1-3, with D uncertain. The V end lost 2 bases, the J end lost 2 bases, and 2 bases lay between the germline ends. Looked up from germline, CDR1 is SGHNT and CDR2 is YYREEE (reference sequence). The CDR3 contains 12 residues. The CDR3 loop is CASSFPGNTIYF. CDR3 coding DNA: TGTGCCAGCAGCTTCCCTGGAAACACCATATATTTT.

This rearrangement joins TRBV15 to TRBJ1-3; perhaps TRBD1 as D (5 bases). The CDR3 is 17 residues long. V lost 0 bases and J lost 0, with 12 bases in between. Germline V gives CDR1 LNHNV, CDR2 YYDKDF (reference sequence). The CDR3 sequence: CATSREDSQVSGNTIYF. In DNA, the CDR3 is TGTGCCACCAGCAGAGAAGACAGCCAGGTCTCTGGAAACACCATATATTTT.

This clone was picked up a small number of times. The V gene is TRBV7-2, the J gene TRBJ2-2, with 9 nucleotides matching TRBD2. Germline CDR1 is SGHTA and CDR2 is FQGNSA. This CDR3 comprises 16 residues. Losses at the gene ends were 5 bases for V and 0 bases for J; bases not matched to a gene: 4. CDR3 region: CASSRSGGSNTGELFF. In nucleotides, the CDR3 is TGTGCCAGCAGCCGTAGCGGGGGTTCGAACACCGGGGAGCTGTTTTTT.

The chain recombines TRBV4-2 with TRBJ2-7; D call uncertain. The CDR3 length is 14 residues. Trimming pared 2 bases from V and 2 bases from J, leaving 10 bases between. CDR1 and CDR2 (germline): LGHNA, YNFKEQ. Here the CDR3 DNA reads TGTGCCAGCAGCCAAACTAACGGACCCTACGAGCAGTACTTC. It is translated as CASSQTNGPYEQYF.

The chain links TRBV6-1 to TRBJ2-1, with TRBD1 as a possible D gene (6 bases). Germline loops: CDR1 MNHNS, CDR2 SASEGT. This CDR3 is built from 13 residues. V shed 4 bases and J shed 4 bases, with 8 bases lying between them. The CDR3 here is CASSVTGYNEQFF. The CDR3, as DNA: TGTGCCAGCAGTGTAACAGGGTACAATGAGCAGTTCTTC.